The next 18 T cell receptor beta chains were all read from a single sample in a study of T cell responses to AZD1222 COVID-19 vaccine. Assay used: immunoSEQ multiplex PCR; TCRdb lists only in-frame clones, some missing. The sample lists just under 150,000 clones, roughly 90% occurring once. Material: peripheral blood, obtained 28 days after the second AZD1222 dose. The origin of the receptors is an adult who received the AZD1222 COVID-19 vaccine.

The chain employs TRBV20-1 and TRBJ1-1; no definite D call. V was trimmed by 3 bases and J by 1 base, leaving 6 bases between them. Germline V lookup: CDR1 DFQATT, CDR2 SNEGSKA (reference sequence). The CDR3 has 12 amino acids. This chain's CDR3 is CSASPKNTEAFF. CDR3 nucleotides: TGCAGTGCTAGTCCCAAGAACACTGAAGCTTTCTTT.

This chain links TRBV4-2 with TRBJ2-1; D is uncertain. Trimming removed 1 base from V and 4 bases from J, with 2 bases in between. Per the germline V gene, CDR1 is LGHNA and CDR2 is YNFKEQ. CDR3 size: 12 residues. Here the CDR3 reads CASSQGYNEQFF. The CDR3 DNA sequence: TGTGCCAGCAGCCAAGGATACAATGAGCAGTTCTTC.

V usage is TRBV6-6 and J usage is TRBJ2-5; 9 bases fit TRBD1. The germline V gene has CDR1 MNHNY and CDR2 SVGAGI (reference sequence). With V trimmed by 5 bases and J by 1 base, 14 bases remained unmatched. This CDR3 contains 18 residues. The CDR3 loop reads CASSRTGGAGFGQETQYF. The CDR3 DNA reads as TGTGCCAGCAGTCGAACAGGGGGCGCGGGGTTCGGCCAAGAGACCCAGTACTTC.

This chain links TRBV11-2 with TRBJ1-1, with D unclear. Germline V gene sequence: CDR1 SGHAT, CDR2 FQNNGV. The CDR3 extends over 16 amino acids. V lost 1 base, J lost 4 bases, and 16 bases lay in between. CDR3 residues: CASSLGLGSGITEAFF. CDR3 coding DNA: TGTGCCAGCAGCTTAGGATTAGGGTCAGGAATCACTGAAGCTTTCTTT.

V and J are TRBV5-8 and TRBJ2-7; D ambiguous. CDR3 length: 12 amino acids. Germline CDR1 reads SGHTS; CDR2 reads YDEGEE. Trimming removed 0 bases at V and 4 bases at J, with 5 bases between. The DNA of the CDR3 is TGTGCCAGCAGCTTGGGGAAATACGAGCAGTACTTC. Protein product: CASSLGKYEQYF.

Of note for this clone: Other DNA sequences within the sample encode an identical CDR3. The CDR3 sequence is CASSYSGTGPYEQYF. The DNA for the CDR3 is TGTGCCAGCAGTTACTCGGGGACAGGCCCCTACGAGCAGTACTTC. The chain couples TRBV6-5 to TRBJ2-7; 8 bases map to TRBD1. The germline V gene encodes CDR1 MNHEY and CDR2 SVGAGI. The ends lost 0 bases at V and 2 bases at J; junction bases unmatched: 3. This CDR3 spans 15 amino acids.

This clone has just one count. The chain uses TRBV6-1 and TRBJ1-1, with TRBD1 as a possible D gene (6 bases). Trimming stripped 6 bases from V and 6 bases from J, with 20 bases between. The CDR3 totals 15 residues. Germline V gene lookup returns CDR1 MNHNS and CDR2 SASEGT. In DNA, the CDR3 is TGTGCCAGCAGCTCTACCATGGACAGATCGGCTGAAGCTTTCTTT. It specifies CASSSTMDRSAEAFF.

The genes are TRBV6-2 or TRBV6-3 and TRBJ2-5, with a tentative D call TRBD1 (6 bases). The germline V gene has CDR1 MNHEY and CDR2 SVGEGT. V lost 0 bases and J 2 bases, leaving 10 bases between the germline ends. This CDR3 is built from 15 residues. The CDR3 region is CASSYSQGWQETQYF. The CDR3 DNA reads TGTGCCAGCAGTTACTCTCAGGGGTGGCAAGAGACCCAGTACTTC.

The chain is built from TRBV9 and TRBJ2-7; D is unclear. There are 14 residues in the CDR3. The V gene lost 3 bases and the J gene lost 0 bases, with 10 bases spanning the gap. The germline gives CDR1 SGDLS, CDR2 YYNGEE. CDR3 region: CASSGTLNSYEQYF. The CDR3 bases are TGTGCCAGCAGCGGCACCCTTAACTCCTACGAGCAGTACTTC.

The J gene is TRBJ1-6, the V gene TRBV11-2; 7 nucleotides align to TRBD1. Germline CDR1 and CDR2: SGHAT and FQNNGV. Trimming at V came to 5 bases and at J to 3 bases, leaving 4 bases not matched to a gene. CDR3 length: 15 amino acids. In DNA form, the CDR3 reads TGTGCCAGCAGCAAACAGGGGAGCTATAATTCACCCCTCCACTTT. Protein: CASSKQGSYNSPLHF.

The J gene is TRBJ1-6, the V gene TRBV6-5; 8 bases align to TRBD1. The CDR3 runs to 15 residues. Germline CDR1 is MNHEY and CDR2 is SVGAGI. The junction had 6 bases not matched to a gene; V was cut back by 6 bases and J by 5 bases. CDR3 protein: CASRGTGGDNSPLHF. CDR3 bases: TGTGCCAGCAGGGGGACAGGAGGAGATAATTCACCCCTCCACTTT.

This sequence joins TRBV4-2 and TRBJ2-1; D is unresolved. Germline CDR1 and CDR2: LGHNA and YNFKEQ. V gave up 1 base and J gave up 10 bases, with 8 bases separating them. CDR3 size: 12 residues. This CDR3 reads CASSQAAEEQFF. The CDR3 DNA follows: TGTGCCAGCAGCCAAGCCGCGGAGGAGCAGTTCTTC.

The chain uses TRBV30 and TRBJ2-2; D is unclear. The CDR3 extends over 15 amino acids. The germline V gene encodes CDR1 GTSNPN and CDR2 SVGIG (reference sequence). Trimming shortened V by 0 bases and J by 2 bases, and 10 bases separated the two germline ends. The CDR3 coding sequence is TGTGCCTGGAGTGTGCAACTACCTAACACCGGGGAGCTGTTTTTT. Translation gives CAWSVQLPNTGELFF.

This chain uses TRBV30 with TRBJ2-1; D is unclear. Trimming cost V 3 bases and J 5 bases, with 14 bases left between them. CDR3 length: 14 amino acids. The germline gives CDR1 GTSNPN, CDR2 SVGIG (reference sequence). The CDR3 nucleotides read TGTGCCTGGAGGATAGAGGCGATGCACAATGAGCAGTTCTTC. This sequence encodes CAWRIEAMHNEQFF.

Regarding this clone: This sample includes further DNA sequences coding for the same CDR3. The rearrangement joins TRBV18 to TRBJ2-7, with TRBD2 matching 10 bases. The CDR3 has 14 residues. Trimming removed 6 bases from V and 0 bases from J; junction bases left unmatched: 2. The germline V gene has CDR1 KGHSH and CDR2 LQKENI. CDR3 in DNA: TGTGCCAGCTCTTTAGCGGGAGGCTCCTACGAGCAGTACTTC. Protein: CASSLAGGSYEQYF.

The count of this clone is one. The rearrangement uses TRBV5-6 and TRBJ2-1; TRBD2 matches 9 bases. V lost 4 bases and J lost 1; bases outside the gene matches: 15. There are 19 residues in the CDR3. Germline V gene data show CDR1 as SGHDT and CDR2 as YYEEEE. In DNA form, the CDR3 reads TGTGCCAGCAGCGGATATGGCGGCCGGGCGGGAGGGTCCTACAATGAGCAGTTCTTC. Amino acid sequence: CASSGYGGRAGGSYNEQFF.

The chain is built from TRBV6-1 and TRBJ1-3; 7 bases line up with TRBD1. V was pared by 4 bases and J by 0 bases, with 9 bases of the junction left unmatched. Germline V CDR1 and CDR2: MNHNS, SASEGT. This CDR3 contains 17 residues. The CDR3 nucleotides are TGTGCCAGCAGTGCCCGGACAGGACGCAGCTCTGGAAACACCATATATTTT. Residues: CASSARTGRSSGNTIYF.

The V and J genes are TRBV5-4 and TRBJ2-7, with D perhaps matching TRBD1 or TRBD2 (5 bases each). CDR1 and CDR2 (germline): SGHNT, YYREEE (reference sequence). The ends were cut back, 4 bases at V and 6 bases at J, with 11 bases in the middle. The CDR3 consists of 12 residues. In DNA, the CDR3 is TGTGCCAGCAGCGGCGTGGGGGTCGAGCAGTACTTC. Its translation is CASSGVGVEQYF.